The present entry profiles one TCR beta chain with its context. This record comes from a study of blood T cell repertoires in COVID-19. The wider study: Sites across the United States, Italy and Spain contributed samples from acute and convalescent COVID-19. PBMCs, B-cell-depleted T cells, or T cells provided the cDNA or gDNA that made up the material.

Trimming shortened V by 5 bases and J by 7 bases, and 14 bases separated the two germline ends. Per the germline V gene, CDR1 is MNHEY and CDR2 is SMNVEV (reference sequence). CDR3 length equals 13 residues. In the authors' workflow: From reference gene primer amplification, estimates of nucleated cell counts were derived. Only in-frame clones appear in the TCRdb table, and some are missing; sequencing was by immunoSEQ multiplex PCR. That table furnishes V, J and clone size, whereas the DNA furnished D and trimming. The sample consists of 100,000 to 120,000 clones, around 90% of them appearing once. This clonotype was obtained from a human donor in a cohort sampled during active COVID-19. This sequence joins TRBV27 and TRBJ1-1; D ambiguous. The source material was peripheral blood. The CDR3: CASSPIGADEAFF. The CDR3 DNA reads TGTGCCAGCAGTCCAATAGGAGCCGATGAAGCTTTCTTT.